This TCR beta chain was identified in a study of beta chain features in type 1 diabetes. The study reverse transcribed the entire isolated RNA, so it sequenced expressed TCRB transcripts. Repertoires were generated with immunoSEQ multiplex PCR, while TCRdb's copy carries only in-frame clones and drops some. This sample has roughly 330,000 clones, with approximately 15% found just once. Staining for CD45RO/CCR7/CD25/CD127/CD95/CD27 allowed sorting of CD4+ naive, central memory, regulatory and stem cell-like memory cells. Purity exceeded 98% in all sorted populations. Findings and limits, study-wide: Shorter TCRB CDR3s, moderately but significantly so, were found in Type 1 diabetes patients in all four CD4+ subsets.

V lost 6 bases, J lost 8 bases, and 4 bases stayed unmatched. The germline V gene encodes CDR1 SGHTA and CDR2 FQGNSA. The CDR3 is 13 residues long. This clone was counted between two and nine times. Its antigen is unknown. The clonotype comes from a woman aged 18-29 years with type 1 diabetes. This chain uses TRBV7-2 with TRBJ1-4; 9 nucleotides line up with TRBD1. The sample consisted of naive CD4+ T cells from blood. CDR3 nucleotide sequence: TGTGCCAGCAGTGACAGGGGGAGGGAAAAACTGTTTTTT. Protein product: CASSDRGREKLFF. Full variable domain (outside the CDR3, taken from reference TRBV7-2 and TRBJ1-4): GAGVSQSPSNKVTEKGKDVELRCDPISGHTALYWYRQSLGQGLEFLIYFQGNSAPDKSGLPSDRFSAERTGGSVSTLTIQRTQQEDSAVYLCASSDRGREKLFFGSGTQLSVL.